The TCR beta chain described here comes from a study of HIV-infected patients and healthy controls. Whole blood was used without fractionation, so all unsorted peripheral T cells were included. Many counts were recorded for this clonotype. Unmatched junction bases numbered 10, after V lost 3 bases and J lost 5 bases. The CDR3 covers 15 residues. Germline CDR1 SGHAT, CDR2 FQDESV (reference sequence). Reverse transcription used approximately 500 ng RNA and constant-region primers for alpha and beta. Using multiplexing indices, alpha and beta chain libraries were generated apart by chain-specific third strand synthesis. The library got P5 and P7 elements plus a second index, then an approximately 24-cycle PCR. MiXCR was run by TCRdb on the 5' RACE reads, yielding one entry per CDR3 protein. The data show about 18,000 distinct CDR3 sequences, 8.5% to 9.5% seen once.

Source material: blood. This chain joins TRBV11-1 and TRBJ2-7, with 7 bases lining up with TRBD1. This receptor was identified in an adult in good health. CDR3 sequence reads: CASSFRQGLEDEQYF. The DNA of the CDR3 is TGTGCCAGCAGCTTCCGACAGGGCCTTGAGGACGAGCAGTACTTC.